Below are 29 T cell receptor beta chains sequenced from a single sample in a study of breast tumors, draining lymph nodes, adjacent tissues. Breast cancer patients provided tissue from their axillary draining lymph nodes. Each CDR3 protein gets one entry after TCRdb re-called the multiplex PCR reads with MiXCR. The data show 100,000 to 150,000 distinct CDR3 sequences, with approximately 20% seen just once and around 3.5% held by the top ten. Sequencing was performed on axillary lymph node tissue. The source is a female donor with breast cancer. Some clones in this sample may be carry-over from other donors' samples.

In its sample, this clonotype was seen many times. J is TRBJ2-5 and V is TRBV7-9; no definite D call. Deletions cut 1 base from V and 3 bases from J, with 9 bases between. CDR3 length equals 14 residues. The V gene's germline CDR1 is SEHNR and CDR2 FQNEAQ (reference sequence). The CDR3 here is CASSLDTGKETQYF. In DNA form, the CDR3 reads TGTGCCAGCAGCTTAGATACCGGTAAAGAGACCCAGTACTTC.

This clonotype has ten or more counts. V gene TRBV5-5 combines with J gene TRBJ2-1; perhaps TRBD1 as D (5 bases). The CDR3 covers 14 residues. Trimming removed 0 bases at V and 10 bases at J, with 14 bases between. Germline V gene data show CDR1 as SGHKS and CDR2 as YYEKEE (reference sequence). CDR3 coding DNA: TGTGCCAGCAGCTTGGGACAGACCTCGGAGGAGCAGTTCTTC. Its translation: CASSLGQTSEEQFF.

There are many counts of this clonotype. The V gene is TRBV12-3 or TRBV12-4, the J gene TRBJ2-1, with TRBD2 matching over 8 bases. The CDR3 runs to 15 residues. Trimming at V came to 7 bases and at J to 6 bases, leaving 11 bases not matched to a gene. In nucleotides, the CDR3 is TGTGCCAGCACTAAACTAGCGGTCTGGGGCAATGAGCAGTTCTTC. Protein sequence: CASTKLAVWGNEQFF.

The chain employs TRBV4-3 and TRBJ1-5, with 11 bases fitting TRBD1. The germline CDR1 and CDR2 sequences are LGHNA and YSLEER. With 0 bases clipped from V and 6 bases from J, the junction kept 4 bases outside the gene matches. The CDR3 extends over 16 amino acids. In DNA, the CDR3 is TGCGCCAGCAGCCAAGAGTGGACAGGGGGCCGTCAGCCCCAGCATTTT. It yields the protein CASSQEWTGGRQPQHF.

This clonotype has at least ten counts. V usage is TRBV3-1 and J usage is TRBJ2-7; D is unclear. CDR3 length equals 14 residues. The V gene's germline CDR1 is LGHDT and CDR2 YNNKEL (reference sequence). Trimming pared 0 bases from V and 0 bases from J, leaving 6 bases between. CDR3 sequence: CASSQDDRSYEQYF. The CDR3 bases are TGTGCCAGCAGCCAAGATGACCGCTCCTACGAGCAGTACTTC.

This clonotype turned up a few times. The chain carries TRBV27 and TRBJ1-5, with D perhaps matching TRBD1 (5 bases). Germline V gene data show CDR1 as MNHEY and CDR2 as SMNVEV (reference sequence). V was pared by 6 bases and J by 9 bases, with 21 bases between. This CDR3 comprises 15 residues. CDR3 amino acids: CASSPGPSMRGPQHF. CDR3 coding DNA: TGTGCCAGCAGCCCGGGACCTTCGATGCGCGGGCCCCAGCATTTT.

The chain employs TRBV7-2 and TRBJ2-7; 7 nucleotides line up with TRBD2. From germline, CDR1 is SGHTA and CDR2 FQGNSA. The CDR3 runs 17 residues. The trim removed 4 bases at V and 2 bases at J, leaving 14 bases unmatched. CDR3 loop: CASSSAPAGRGTYEQYF. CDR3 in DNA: TGTGCCAGCAGCTCCGCCCCTGCGGGGCGGGGGACCTACGAGCAGTACTTC.

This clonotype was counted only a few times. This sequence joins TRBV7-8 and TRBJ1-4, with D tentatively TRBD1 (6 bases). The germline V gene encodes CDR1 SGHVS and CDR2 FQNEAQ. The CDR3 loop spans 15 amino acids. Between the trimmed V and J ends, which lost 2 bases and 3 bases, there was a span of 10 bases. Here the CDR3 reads CASSLISGANEKLFF. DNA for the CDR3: TGTGCCAGCAGCTTAATCTCAGGGGCTAATGAAAAACTGTTTTTT. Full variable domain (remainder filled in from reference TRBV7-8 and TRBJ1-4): GAGVSQSPRYKVAKRGQDVALRCDPISGHVSLFWYQQALGQGPEFLTYFQNEAQLDKSGLPSDRFFAERPEGSVSTLKIQRTQQEDSAVYLCASSLISGANEKLFFGSGTQLSVL.

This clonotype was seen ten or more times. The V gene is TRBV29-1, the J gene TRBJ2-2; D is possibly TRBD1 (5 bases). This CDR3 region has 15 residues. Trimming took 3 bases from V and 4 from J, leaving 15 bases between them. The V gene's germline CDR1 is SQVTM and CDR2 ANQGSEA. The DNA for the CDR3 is TGCAGCGTTGATTTCGTTCAGGGTGGCACCGGGGAGCTGTTTTTT. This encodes CSVDFVQGGTGELFF.

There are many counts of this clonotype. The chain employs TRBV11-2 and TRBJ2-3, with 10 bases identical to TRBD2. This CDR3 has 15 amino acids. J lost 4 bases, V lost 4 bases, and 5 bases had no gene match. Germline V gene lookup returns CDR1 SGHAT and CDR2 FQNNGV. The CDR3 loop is CASSSSGGGADTQYF. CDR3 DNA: TGTGCCAGCAGCTCCAGCGGGGGGGGCGCAGATACGCAGTATTTT.

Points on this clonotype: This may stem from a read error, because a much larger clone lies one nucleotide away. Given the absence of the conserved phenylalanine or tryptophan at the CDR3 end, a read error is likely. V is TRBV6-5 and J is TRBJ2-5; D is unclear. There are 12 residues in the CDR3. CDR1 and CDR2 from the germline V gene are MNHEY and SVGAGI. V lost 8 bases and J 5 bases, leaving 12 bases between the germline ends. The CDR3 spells CASGDPRETQYS. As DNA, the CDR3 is TGTGCCAGCGGAGACCCCCGGGAGACCCAGTACTCC.

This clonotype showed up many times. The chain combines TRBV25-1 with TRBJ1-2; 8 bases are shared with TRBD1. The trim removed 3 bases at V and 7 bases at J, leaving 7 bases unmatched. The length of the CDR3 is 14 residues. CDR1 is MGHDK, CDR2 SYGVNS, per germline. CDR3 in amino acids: CASSDYTGGFGYTF. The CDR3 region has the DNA TGTGCCAGCAGTGACTATACAGGGGGATTTGGCTACACCTTC.

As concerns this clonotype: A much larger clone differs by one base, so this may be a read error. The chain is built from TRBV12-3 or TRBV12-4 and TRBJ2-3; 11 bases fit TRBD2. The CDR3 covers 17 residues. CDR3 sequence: CAGSFPSGGTPTDTQYF. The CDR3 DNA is TGTGCCGGCAGTTTCCCTAGCGGGGGGACTCCCACAGATACGCAGTATTTT.

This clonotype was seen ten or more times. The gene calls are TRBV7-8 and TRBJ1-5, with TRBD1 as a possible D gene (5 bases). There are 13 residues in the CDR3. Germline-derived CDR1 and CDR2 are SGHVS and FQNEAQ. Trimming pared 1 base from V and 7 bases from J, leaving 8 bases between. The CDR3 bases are TGTGCCAGCAGCTTAGATGGGGGACAGCCCCAGCATTTT. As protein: CASSLDGGQPQHF.

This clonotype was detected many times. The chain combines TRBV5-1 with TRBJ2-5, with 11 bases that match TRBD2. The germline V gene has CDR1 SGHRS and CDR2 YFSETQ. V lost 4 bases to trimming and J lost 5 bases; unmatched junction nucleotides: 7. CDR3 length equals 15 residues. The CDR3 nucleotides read TGCGCCAGCAGCGGATTAGCGGGGGGGCCCGAGACCCAGTACTTC. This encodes CASSGLAGGPETQYF. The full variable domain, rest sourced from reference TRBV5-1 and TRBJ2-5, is KAGVTQTPRYLIKTRGQQVTLSCSPISGHRSVSWYQQTPGQGLQFLFEYFSETQRNKGNFPGRFSGRQFSNSRSEMNVSTLELGDSALYLCASSGLAGGPETQYFGPGTRLLVL.

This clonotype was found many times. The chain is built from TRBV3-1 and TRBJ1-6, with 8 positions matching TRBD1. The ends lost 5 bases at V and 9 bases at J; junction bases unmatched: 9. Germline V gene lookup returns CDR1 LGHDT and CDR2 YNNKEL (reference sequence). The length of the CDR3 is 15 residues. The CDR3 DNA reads TGTGCCAGCAGCGAGACAGGGGCGGAGAGTTCACCCCTCCACTTT. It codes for CASSETGAESSPLHF.

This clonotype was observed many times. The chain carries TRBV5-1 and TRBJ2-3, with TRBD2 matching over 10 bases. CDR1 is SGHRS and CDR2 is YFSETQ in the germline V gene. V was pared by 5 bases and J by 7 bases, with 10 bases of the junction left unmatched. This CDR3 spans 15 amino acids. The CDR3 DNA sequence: TGCGCCAGCAGTTACGAATTAGCGGGGGGTCATACGCAGTATTTT. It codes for CASSYELAGGHTQYF.

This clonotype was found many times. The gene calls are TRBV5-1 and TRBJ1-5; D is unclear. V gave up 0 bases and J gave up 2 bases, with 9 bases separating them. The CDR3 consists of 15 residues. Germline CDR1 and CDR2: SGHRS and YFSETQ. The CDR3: CASSLEGAGNQPQHF. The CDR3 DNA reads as TGCGCCAGCAGCTTGGAAGGAGCCGGCAATCAGCCCCAGCATTTT.

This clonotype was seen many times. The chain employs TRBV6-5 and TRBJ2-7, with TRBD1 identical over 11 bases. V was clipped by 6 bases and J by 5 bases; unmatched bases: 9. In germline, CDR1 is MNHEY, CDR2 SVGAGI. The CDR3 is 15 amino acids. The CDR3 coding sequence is TGTGCCAGCAGCTATCGGACAGGGGGCGTTAACGAGCAGTACTTC. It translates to CASSYRTGGVNEQYF.

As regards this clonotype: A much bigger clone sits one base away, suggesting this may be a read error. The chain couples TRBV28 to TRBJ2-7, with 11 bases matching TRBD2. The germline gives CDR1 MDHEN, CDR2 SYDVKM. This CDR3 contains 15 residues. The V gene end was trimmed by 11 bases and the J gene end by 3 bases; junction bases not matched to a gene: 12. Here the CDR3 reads CAGILLAGGRYEQYF. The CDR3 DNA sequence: TGTGCCGGCATCCTTTTAGCGGGAGGGCGCTACGAGCAGTACTTC. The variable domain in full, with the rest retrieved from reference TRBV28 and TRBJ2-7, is DVKVTQSSRYLVKRTGEKVFLECVQDMDHENMFWYRQDPGLGLRLIYFSYDVKMKEKGDIPEGYSVSREKKERFSLILESASTNQTSMYLCAGILLAGGRYEQYFGPGTRLTVT.

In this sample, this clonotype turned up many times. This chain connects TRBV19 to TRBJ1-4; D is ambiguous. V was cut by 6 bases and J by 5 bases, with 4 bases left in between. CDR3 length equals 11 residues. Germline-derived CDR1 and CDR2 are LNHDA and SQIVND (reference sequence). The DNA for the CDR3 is TGTGCCAGTAGAAACAATGAAAAACTGTTTTTT. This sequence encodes CASRNNEKLFF.

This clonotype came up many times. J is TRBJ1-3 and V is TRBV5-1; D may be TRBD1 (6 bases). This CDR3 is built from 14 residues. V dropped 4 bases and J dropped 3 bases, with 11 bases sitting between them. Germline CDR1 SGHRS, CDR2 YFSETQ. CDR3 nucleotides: TGCGCCAGCAGCCCGGGGGCTGATGGAAACACCATATATTTT. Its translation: CASSPGADGNTIYF.

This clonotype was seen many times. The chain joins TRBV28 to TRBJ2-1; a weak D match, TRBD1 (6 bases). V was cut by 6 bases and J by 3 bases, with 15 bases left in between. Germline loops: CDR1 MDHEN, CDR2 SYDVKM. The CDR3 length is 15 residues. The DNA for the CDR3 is TGTGCCAGCAGCCTCGGATACAGGGACTACAATGAGCAGTTCTTC. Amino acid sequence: CASSLGYRDYNEQFF.

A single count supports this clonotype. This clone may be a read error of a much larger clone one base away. The CDR3 sequence is CASGIGTGSNQPQHF. The CDR3 DNA is TGCGCCAGCGGGATAGGAACAGGTAGCAATCAGCCCCAGCATTTT. The chain carries TRBV4-1 and TRBJ1-5, with D maybe TRBD1 (5 bases). In germline, CDR1 is MGHRA, CDR2 YSYEKL. The ends were cut back, 8 bases at V and 0 bases at J, with 14 bases in the middle. The CDR3 is 15 amino acids.

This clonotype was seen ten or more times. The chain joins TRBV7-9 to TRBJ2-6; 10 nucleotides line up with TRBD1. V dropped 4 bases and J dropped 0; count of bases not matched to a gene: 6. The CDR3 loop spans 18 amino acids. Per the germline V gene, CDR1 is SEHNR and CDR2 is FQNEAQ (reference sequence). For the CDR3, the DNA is TGTGCCAGCAGCTCGTGGGACAGGGGAGGCTCTGGGGCCAACGTCCTGACTTTC. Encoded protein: CASSSWDRGGSGANVLTF. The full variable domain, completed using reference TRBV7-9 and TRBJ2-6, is DTGVSQNPRHKITKRGQNVTFRCDPISEHNRLYWYRQTLGQGPEFLTYFQNEAQLEKSRLLSDRFSAERPKGSFSTLEIQRTEQGDSAMYLCASSSWDRGGSGANVLTFGAGSRLTVL.

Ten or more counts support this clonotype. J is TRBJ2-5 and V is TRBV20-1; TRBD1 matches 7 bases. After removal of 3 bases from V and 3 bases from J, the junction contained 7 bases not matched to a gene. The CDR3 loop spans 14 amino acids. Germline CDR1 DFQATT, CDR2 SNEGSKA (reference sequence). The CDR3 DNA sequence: TGCAGTGCTAGTAGGCAGGGGGTCGAAGAGACCCAGTACTTC. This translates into CSASRQGVEETQYF.

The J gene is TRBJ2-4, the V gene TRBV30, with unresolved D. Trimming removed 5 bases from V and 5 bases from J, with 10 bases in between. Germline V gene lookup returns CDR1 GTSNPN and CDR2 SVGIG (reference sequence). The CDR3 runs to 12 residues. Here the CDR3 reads CAWARMENIQYF. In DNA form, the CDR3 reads TGTGCCTGGGCTAGGATGGAAAACATTCAGTACTTC.

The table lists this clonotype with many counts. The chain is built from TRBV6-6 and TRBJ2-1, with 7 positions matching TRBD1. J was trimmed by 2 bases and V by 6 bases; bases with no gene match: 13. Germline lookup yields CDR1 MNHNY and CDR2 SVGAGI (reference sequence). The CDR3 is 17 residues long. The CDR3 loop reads CASSPGLTRGPYNEQFF. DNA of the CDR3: TGTGCCAGCAGCCCGGGGCTAACTAGGGGGCCCTACAATGAGCAGTTCTTC.

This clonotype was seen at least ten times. CDR3 amino acids: CASSLSRHRGRETQYF. In DNA form, the CDR3 reads TGTGCCAGCAGTTTGTCTCGTCACAGGGGGCGGGAGACCCAGTACTTC. The chain employs TRBV27 and TRBJ2-5, with 9 bases identical to TRBD1. The CDR3 has 16 residues. The V and J ends lost 3 bases and 5 bases, in that order; junction bases with no gene match: 10. The germline gives CDR1 MNHEY, CDR2 SMNVEV (reference sequence).